Following are 28 T cell receptor beta chains from one sample sequenced in a study of T cell responses to AZD1222 COVID-19 vaccine. The protocol was immunoSEQ multiplex PCR, while the TCRdb copy is restricted to in-frame clones and leaves out a portion. The ten top clones account for about 2.2%, within a sample of about 140,000 clones. The sample was peripheral blood. The source is an adult in good health.

The chain has TRBV3-1 (or the pseudogene TRBV3-2) and TRBJ1-3; D is unclear. Trimming left V 4 bases short and J 3 bases short, with 7 bases between. The CDR3 spans 13 residues. Germline CDR1 and CDR2: LGHDT and YNNKEL (reference sequence). The CDR3 DNA follows: TGTGCCAGCAGCCTCAACAGTGGAAACACCATATATTTT. Translating it yields CASSLNSGNTIYF.

The chain employs TRBV9 and TRBJ1-1; D gene ambiguous. Deletions cut 2 bases from V and 3 bases from J, with 8 bases between. The CDR3 is 13 amino acids. Germline V gene sequence: CDR1 SGDLS, CDR2 YYNGEE. CDR3 protein: CASSVGGDTEAFF. CDR3 in DNA: TGTGCCAGCAGCGTCGGTGGGGACACTGAAGCTTTCTTT. Filled out from reference TRBV9 and TRBJ1-1, the complete variable domain reads DSGVTQTPKHLITATGQRVTLRCSPRSGDLSVYWYQQSLDQGLQFLIQYYNGEERAKGNILERFSAQQFPDLHSELNLSSLELGDSALYFCASSVGGDTEAFFGQGTRLTVV.

The J gene is TRBJ1-5, the V gene TRBV28; D remains unclear. This CDR3 region has 12 residues. V lost 7 bases, J lost 1 base, and 5 bases lay in between. Germline-derived CDR1 and CDR2 are MDHEN and SYDVKM. The CDR3 DNA reads TGTGCCAGCACGTGGAGCAATCAGCCCCAGCATTTT. It yields the protein CASTWSNQPQHF.

The V gene is TRBV9, the J gene TRBJ1-1, with a possible D match to TRBD1 (6 bases). The germline gives CDR1 SGDLS, CDR2 YYNGEE. The V end was cut by 3 bases, the J end by 3 bases, with 15 bases between. There are 15 residues in the CDR3. CDR3 DNA sequence: TGTGCCAGCAGCGGGACACAGGGAATGGACACTGAAGCTTTCTTT. Its translation: CASSGTQGMDTEAFF.

The chain is built from TRBV5-1 and TRBJ1-3; D remains unclear. The CDR3 is 15 residues long. Trimming shortened V by 5 bases and J by 0 bases, and 12 bases separated the two germline ends. The germline gives CDR1 SGHRS, CDR2 YFSETQ. The CDR3 DNA reads TGCGCCAGCAGGTTCGACACGAGCTCTGGAAACACCATATATTTT. Its protein product is CASRFDTSSGNTIYF.

This sequence joins TRBV5-1 and TRBJ2-2; D call uncertain. From germline, CDR1 is SGHRS and CDR2 YFSETQ. Trimming shortened V by 5 bases and J by 3 bases, and 5 bases separated the two germline ends. The CDR3 totals 12 residues. CDR3 in amino acids: CASRLDTGELFF. The CDR3 region has the DNA TGCGCCAGCAGACTTGACACCGGGGAGCTGTTTTTT.

The chain recombines TRBV4-1 with TRBJ1-5; no clear D gene. CDR1 MGHRA and CDR2 YSYEKL come from the germline V gene. V gave up 1 base and J gave up 0 bases, with 4 bases separating them. The CDR3 length is 14 residues. CDR3 in DNA: TGCGCCAGCAGCCAAGCACTTAGCAATCAGCCCCAGCATTTT. This codes for CASSQALSNQPQHF.

The chain joins TRBV4-2 to TRBJ1-4; 7 nucleotides match TRBD1. Germline values: CDR1 LGHNA, CDR2 YNFKEQ. J lost 7 bases, V lost 2 bases, and 10 bases had no gene match. CDR3 length: 16 amino acids. In DNA, the CDR3 is TGTGCCAGCAGCCAACGACTGACAGGGTTCAGTGAAAAACTGTTTTTT. Encoded protein: CASSQRLTGFSEKLFF.

The chain carries TRBV9 and TRBJ1-1, with D perhaps TRBD1 (6 bases). The CDR3 length is 14 residues. The germline V gene encodes CDR1 SGDLS and CDR2 YYNGEE. V lost 0 bases, J lost 1 base, and 7 bases lay in between. The CDR3 reads CASSVEGQNTEAFF. The CDR3 DNA sequence: TGTGCCAGCAGCGTAGAGGGACAGAACACTGAAGCTTTCTTT.

This chain uses TRBV19 with TRBJ1-1, with D perhaps matching TRBD1 (5 bases). The ends were cut back, 3 bases at V and 7 bases at J, with 12 bases in the middle. Germline CDR1 is LNHDA and CDR2 is SQIVND (reference sequence). This CDR3 comprises 13 residues. The CDR3 is CASSIRDIGEAFF. As DNA, the CDR3 is TGTGCCAGTAGTATCAGGGATATTGGTGAAGCTTTCTTT. Supplemented by reference TRBV19 and TRBJ1-1, the full variable domain reads DGGITQSPKYLFRKEGQNVTLSCEQNLNHDAMYWYRQDPGQGLRLIYYSQIVNDFQKGDIAEGYSVSREKKESFPLTVTSAQKNPTAFYLCASSIRDIGEAFFGQGTRLTVV.

This chain links TRBV7-9 with TRBJ1-1; no definite D call. This CDR3 has 12 residues. Germline lookup yields CDR1 SEHNR and CDR2 FQNEAQ (reference sequence). Trimming took 5 bases from V and 0 from J, leaving 4 bases between them. The DNA of the CDR3 is TGTGCCAGCAGCACCCTGAACACTGAAGCTTTCTTT. Protein: CASSTLNTEAFF. The entire variable domain, with the rest obtained from reference TRBV7-9 and TRBJ1-1, is as follows: DTGVSQNPRHKITKRGQNVTFRCDPISEHNRLYWYRQTLGQGPEFLTYFQNEAQLEKSRLLSDRFSAERPKGSFSTLEIQRTEQGDSAMYLCASSTLNTEAFFGQGTRLTVV.

This sequence joins TRBV5-1 and TRBJ1-4; 9 bases align to TRBD1. Trimming removed 8 bases from V and 7 bases from J; junction bases left unmatched: 12. This CDR3 contains 15 residues. Germline CDR1 and CDR2: SGHRS and YFSETQ. This CDR3 reads CARYRGRPGSEKLFF. The CDR3, as DNA: TGCGCCAGGTACAGGGGGCGACCGGGTAGTGAAAAACTGTTTTTT.

The genes are TRBV19 and TRBJ1-2; D is possibly TRBD1 (6 bases). The CDR3 has 12 amino acids. Germline-derived CDR1 and CDR2 are LNHDA and SQIVND (reference sequence). Trimming cost V 5 bases and J 4 bases, with 8 bases left between them. The CDR3 loop is CASSDRSYGYTF. The CDR3 DNA sequence: TGTGCCAGTAGTGACAGGTCCTATGGCTACACCTTC.

The CDR3 here is CASRRQYEAFF. DNA of the CDR3: TGTGCCAGCAGACGACAGTATGAAGCTTTCTTT. This sequence joins TRBV6-5 and TRBJ1-1, with D tentatively TRBD1 (5 bases). Trimming removed 6 bases from V and 7 bases from J, with 9 bases in between. Germline assignment: CDR1 MNHEY and CDR2 SVGAGI. The CDR3 runs to 11 residues.

The chain combines TRBV28 with TRBJ1-5, with D uncertain. The CDR3 runs 14 residues. V lost 4 bases, J lost 6 bases, and 13 bases lay in between. Germline CDR1 MDHEN, CDR2 SYDVKM. CDR3 nucleotides: TGTGCCAGCAGTTACCCCTCGGGAGCTCAGCCCCAGCATTTT. This translates into CASSYPSGAQPQHF.

This sequence joins TRBV7-9 and TRBJ2-1; 7 bases agree with TRBD1. V lost 5 bases, J lost 0 bases, and 4 bases stayed unmatched. CDR3 length: 15 residues. Germline CDR1 reads SEHNR; CDR2 reads FQNEAQ (reference sequence). CDR3 residues: CASSPGTDSYNEQFF. The CDR3 region has the DNA TGTGCCAGCAGCCCGGGGACAGACTCCTACAATGAGCAGTTCTTC.

V and J are TRBV25-1 and TRBJ1-1; 7 bases map to TRBD1. This CDR3 comprises 15 residues. CDR1 MGHDK and CDR2 SYGVNS come from the germline V gene. After removal of 6 bases from V and 1 base from J, the junction contained 8 bases not matched to a gene. DNA for the CDR3: TGTGCCAGCAGCCCCTTCAGGGGGGGGAACACTGAAGCTTTCTTT. Protein product: CASSPFRGGNTEAFF.

The chain is built from TRBV3-1 (or the pseudogene TRBV3-2) and TRBJ2-3, with D possibly matching TRBD2 (5 bases). Germline V gene sequence: CDR1 LGHDT, CDR2 YNNKEL (reference sequence). This CDR3 spans 16 amino acids. The V end lost 1 base, the J end lost 1 base, and 12 bases lay between the germline ends. CDR3 sequence (DNA): TGTGCCAGCAGCCAAGGTGTCGGGGTACGCACAGATACGCAGTATTTT. This translates into CASSQGVGVRTDTQYF.

The chain is built from TRBV7-9 and TRBJ2-2, with 9 bases aligning to TRBD2. V lost 5 bases, J lost 4 bases, and 11 bases stayed unmatched. The CDR3 has 17 amino acids. Looked up from germline, CDR1 is SEHNR and CDR2 is FQNEAQ (reference sequence). The CDR3 reads CASSIKAGGGGTGELFF. The CDR3 region has the DNA TGTGCCAGCAGCATCAAAGCGGGAGGTGGGGGCACCGGGGAGCTGTTTTTT.

The J gene is TRBJ2-1, the V gene TRBV7-2; unclear D gene. V lost 5 bases and J lost 9, with 11 bases in between. Germline assignment: CDR1 SGHTA and CDR2 FQGNSA. The CDR3 covers 12 residues. The CDR3 protein is CASSEEFSEQFF. As DNA, the CDR3 is TGTGCCAGCAGCGAAGAATTCAGTGAGCAGTTCTTC. The full variable domain, completed using reference TRBV7-2 and TRBJ2-1, is GAGVSQSPSNKVTEKGKDVELRCDPISGHTALYWYRQSLGQGLEFLIYFQGNSAPDKSGLPSDRFSAERTGGSVSTLTIQRTQQEDSAVYLCASSEEFSEQFFGPGTRLTVL.

The gene calls are TRBV18 and TRBJ2-1, with TRBD1 matching 9 bases. The CDR3 spans 15 residues. CDR1 and CDR2 (germline): KGHSH, LQKENI. The junction had 6 bases not matched to a gene; V was cut back by 2 bases and J by 7 bases. As DNA, the CDR3 is TGTGCCAGCTCACCAGGGACAGGGCAGGGTAATGAGCAGTTCTTC. This codes for CASSPGTGQGNEQFF.

The V gene is TRBV9, the J gene TRBJ2-1, with a tentative D call TRBD1 (7 bases). This CDR3 has 19 residues. V was clipped by 0 bases and J by 0 bases, with 19 bases between them. Germline CDR1 and CDR2: SGDLS and YYNGEE. CDR3 loop: CASSVERGETGYSYNEQFF. CDR3 coding DNA: TGTGCCAGCAGCGTAGAAAGGGGGGAGACAGGGTACTCCTACAATGAGCAGTTCTTC.

The rearrangement joins TRBV11-2 to TRBJ1-1, with 8 bases aligning to TRBD1. The CDR3 is 16 residues long. The germline V gene has CDR1 SGHAT and CDR2 FQNNGV. J gave up 4 bases and V 7 bases, and 14 bases lay outside the gene matches. The CDR3 reads CASNGQGGSSVTEAFF. CDR3 in DNA: TGTGCCAGCAACGGACAGGGAGGTTCGTCTGTCACTGAAGCTTTCTTT.

The rearrangement uses TRBV29-1 and TRBJ1-2, with D perhaps TRBD1 (5 bases). The CDR3 runs to 13 residues. V lost 7 bases, J lost 3 bases, and 15 bases lay in between. Germline values: CDR1 SQVTM, CDR2 ANQGSEA. The CDR3 DNA follows: TGCAGCGCCCGCAGGGATACCGACTATGGCTACACCTTC. Translation: CSARRDTDYGYTF.

The chain employs TRBV3-1 (or the pseudogene TRBV3-2) and TRBJ2-3; possible D gene TRBD1, 6 bases. With 2 bases removed from V and 0 bases from J, the gap between germline ends came to 15 bases. The germline V gene encodes CDR1 LGHDT and CDR2 YNNKEL (reference sequence). The CDR3 contains 17 residues. CDR3 nucleotide sequence: TGTGCCAGCAGCCAACCCCTGACAGGTCTTAGCACAGATACGCAGTATTTT. Translation gives CASSQPLTGLSTDTQYF.

The genes are TRBV30 and TRBJ1-3, with 8 bases matching TRBD1. The CDR3 consists of 13 residues. Germline loops: CDR1 GTSNPN, CDR2 SVGIG (reference sequence). Trimming at V came to 8 bases and at J to 0 bases, leaving 3 bases not matched to a gene. CDR3 region: CAVQGASGNTIYF. The CDR3 coding sequence is TGTGCCGTTCAGGGGGCCTCTGGAAACACCATATATTTT.

The chain carries TRBV5-8 and TRBJ1-6; D gene ambiguous. V was cut by 4 bases and J by 2 bases, with 13 bases left in between. The CDR3 runs 16 residues. Germline CDR1 SGHTS, CDR2 YDEGEE. The CDR3 DNA follows: TGTGCCAGCAGCGACACCTCTGGGACCTATAATTCACCCCTCCACTTT. Translation gives CASSDTSGTYNSPLHF.

The chain employs TRBV11-2 and TRBJ2-3; no reliable D call. The CDR3 contains 13 residues. V lost 6 bases and J 5 bases, leaving 12 bases between the germline ends. Germline CDR1 is SGHAT and CDR2 is FQNNGV. CDR3: CASRFPWGDTQYF. CDR3 bases: TGTGCCAGCAGGTTCCCTTGGGGAGATACGCAGTATTTT.